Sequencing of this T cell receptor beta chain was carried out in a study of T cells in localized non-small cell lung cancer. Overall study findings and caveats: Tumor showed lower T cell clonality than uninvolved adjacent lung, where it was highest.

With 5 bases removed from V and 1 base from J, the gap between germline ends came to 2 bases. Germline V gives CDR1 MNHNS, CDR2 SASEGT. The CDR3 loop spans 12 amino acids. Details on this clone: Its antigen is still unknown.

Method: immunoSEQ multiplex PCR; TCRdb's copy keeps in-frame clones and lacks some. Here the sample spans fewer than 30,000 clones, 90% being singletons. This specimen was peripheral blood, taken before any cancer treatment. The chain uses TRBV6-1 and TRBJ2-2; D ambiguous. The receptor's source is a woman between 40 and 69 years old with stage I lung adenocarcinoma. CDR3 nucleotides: TGTGCCAGCAGTCAGAACACCGGGGAGCTGTTTTTT. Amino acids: CASSQNTGELFF.